This T cell receptor beta chain was sequenced for a study of blood T cells in healthy people across ages (dated by TCRdb to about 2015). Regarding the complete study: Template switching captured roughly one uniquely barcoded TCR beta cDNA molecule per two T cells in model experiments. Two additional independent replicas of 1 million unique cDNA reads from the same blood draw were analyzed for two donors (one aged 18 to 30 and one aged 80 or older). The study measured age-related changes in TCR beta repertoire diversity using deep sequencing normalized with unique cDNA molecular identifiers. The donors were divided into four age groups: young (average around 17 years), middle-aged (about 40), aged (around 67) and long-lived (around 80). To avoid experimental bias, donors of different ages were distributed randomly across sequencing lanes.

The approximately 39 donors, aged roughly 6 to 95 years, were systemically healthy Caucasian individuals from Russia. Around 9.8 milliliters of peripheral blood were collected from each donor into EDTA-treated Vacutainer tubes. Ficoll-Paque density-gradient centrifugation was used to isolate PBMCs, with at least 6 million per sample. Total RNA, at least 6 micrograms per sample, was extracted from PBMCs with Trizol reagent. The percentages of naive CD45RAhigh/CD27high T cells were determined by flow cytometry on a PBMC aliquot from every donor. Preparation of the library involved 5' RACE. A second PCR of roughly 7 to 11 cycles was performed with a sample-barcoded 5' primer and a J-beta primer mix. A unique molecular identifier was introduced onto each TCR beta cDNA molecule by a template-switch 5' adaptor carrying 12 random nucleotides. Each sample yielded at least 2.5 million CDR3-containing paired-end reads. First-strand cDNA was synthesized from all RNA with the Mint cDNA synthesis kit, primed by a TRBC-specific oligonucleotide. Following uracil-DNA glycosylase treatment, all cDNA underwent a first 18-cycle PCR with the universal primers M1SS and BC2_uni_R. Per the source publication's procedure: For normalization, 1 million high-quality reads, each with a distinct molecular identifier, were randomly selected from each sample. Reads with shared molecular identifiers were discarded instead of being binned into consensus sequences. MiTCR, with a Q25 quality threshold and the strictest error-elimination algorithm, was used for CDR3 identification, clonotype clustering and error correction. Lower-bound total TCR beta diversity was estimated with a nonparametric unseen species model using Euler transformation. The public reads were reprocessed in TCRdb via fastp at Q25 and MiXCR, keeping in-frame beta chains. Every entry covers one CDR3 protein and lists the most common genes and DNA from its rows. It is TCRdb's table, rather than the study itself, that gives the V and J calls and clone size. This sample lists around 1,900,000 distinct CDR3 sequences; around 42% were detected once. The ten largest clones represent more than 20% of the sample.

Study-wide findings and limitations: Estimates of total diversity based on one million sequenced T cells were considered lower bounds and underestimates. A strong correlation was found between observed TCR beta diversity and the percentage of naive T cells measured by flow cytometry. Bulk unsorted PBMC profiling prevented conclusive comparison of naive and antigen-experienced compartments. The long-lived group showed more naive CD4+ T cells, fewer expanded clones and increased TCR diversity than the aged group, suggesting age selection. Because the CMV infection status of the donors was unknown, age-related changes in expanded clonotypes may potentially have been confounded. As age increased, observed TCR beta diversity per million T cells dropped in a roughly linear way, and a significant reduction was already evident by age about 40.

On this clonotype: Its binding antigen is unknown. No base quality values were provided; no much bigger clone lies one nucleotide off.

The sequenced material came from blood. The receptor was derived from a human donor in good health.

The CDR3 loop reads CSASGDARLAGGLEQYF. Read as DNA, the sequence is TGCAGTGCTAGCGGAGATGCTCGACTAGCGGGGGGTTTGGAGCAGTACTTC. The rearrangement combines TRBV20-1 with TRBJ2-7; 13 bases in the middle match TRBD2. Reading the germline V gene (reference sequence) gives CDR1 DFQATT and CDR2 SNEGSKA. For this chain, trimming is 3 bases at the V end and 7 bases at the J end, and the number of junction bases without a gene match is 15. The cysteine opens and the phenylalanine closes a CDR3 of 17 amino acids. Left in the record is the CDR3 DNA by itself, 51 bases read in frame from the first base.